The T cell receptor beta chain under discussion was sequenced for a study of blood T cell repertoires in COVID-19. Per germline, CDR1 LGHDT and CDR2 YNNKEL (reference sequence). The CDR3 sequence is 17 residues long. V shed 4 bases, J shed 5 bases, and the junction held 14 bases outside the gene matches. Authors' data handling: Reference gene primer amplification gave nucleated cell count estimates. Sequenced by immunoSEQ multiplex PCR; TCRdb stores in-frame clones only, minus some. V and J calls plus clone size are reproduced from that table; the DNA served to infer D and trimming. The table lists 250,000 to 300,000 clones, about 91% of them singletons.

The chain combines TRBV3-1 (or the pseudogene TRBV3-2) with TRBJ2-7; 10 nucleotides match TRBD2. Sequences were obtained from peripheral blood. The receptor comes from a woman in her thirties who had recovered from COVID-19. Written as DNA, the CDR3 is TGTGCCAGCAGCCCCCATGTGGGAGCGGGGGGGCACCACGAGCAGTACTTC. Translating it yields CASSPHVGAGGHHEQYF.